This T cell receptor (beta chain) came from a study of CD8 T cells in ankylosing spondylitis. The germline gives CDR1 KGHDR, CDR2 SFDVKD. The V gene lost 0 bases and the J gene lost 6 bases, with 7 bases spanning the gap. This CDR3 spans 14 amino acids. TCRdb used MiXCR to reprocess the 5' RACE reads, holding one entry per CDR3 protein. Here the sample spans fewer than 500,000 distinct CDR3 sequences, more than 20% being singletons. At least ten counts were recorded for this clonotype. As yet, its antigen is unknown. The study, taken as a whole, reports: Among TCR beta sequences, a motif of several highly homologous variants appeared characteristic of ankylosing spondylitis blood.

The clonotype was recovered from a male donor with ankylosing spondylitis. The sequencing input was blood, either unsorted or a sorted T cell fraction (not recorded which). The rearrangement joins TRBV24-1 to TRBJ2-2, with D unclear. CDR3: CATSDLGGAGELFF. The CDR3 DNA follows: TGTGCCACCAGTGATTTGGGCGGTGCCGGGGAGCTGTTTTTT.